The 23 T cell receptor beta chains below were found in one sample sequenced in a study of blood T cell repertoires in COVID-19 (dated by TCRdb to between 2020 and 2021). The method was the immunoSEQ multiplex PCR assay. The immuneACCESS repertoire file appears here via TCRdb, limited to in-frame rearrangements. These files lack a portion of the clones; in checked studies, under half of the deficit traces to unresolved V genes, and the cause of the others is not known. For this sample the table gives just under 90,000 clones, of which 85% to 95% were detected only once. The ten largest account for approximately 1.8% of the sample. The sample consisted of peripheral blood. The receptors originated from a man aged 55-75 years with acute or convalescent COVID-19.

The gene calls are TRBV29-1 and TRBJ2-7; the D gene is possibly TRBD2 (6 bases). This CDR3 is 14 amino acids long. Germline values: CDR1 SQVTM, CDR2 ANQGSEA. The V gene lost 4 bases and the J gene lost 2 bases, with 15 bases spanning the gap. The CDR3 spells CSVARDLATYEQYF. The DNA of the CDR3 is TGCAGCGTTGCTCGGGACTTAGCAACCTACGAGCAGTACTTC.

The chain is built from TRBV5-1 and TRBJ1-4, with 7 bases lining up with TRBD1. V was clipped by 0 bases and J by 7 bases; unmatched bases: 0. Germline values: CDR1 SGHRS, CDR2 YFSETQ. The CDR3 contains 13 residues. The CDR3 protein is CASSLDRGEKLFF. DNA for the CDR3: TGCGCCAGCAGCTTGGACAGGGGTGAAAAACTGTTTTTT.

V gene TRBV19 combines with J gene TRBJ2-1, with 7 bases matching TRBD2. Trimming cost V 3 bases and J 0 bases; bases outside gene matches: 5. The CDR3 totals 16 residues. Germline V gives CDR1 LNHDA, CDR2 SQIVND (reference sequence). The DNA for the CDR3 is TGTGCCAGTAGTATGGCTAGCGGCAGCTCCTACAATGAGCAGTTCTTC. This translates into CASSMASGSSYNEQFF.

This rearrangement joins TRBV27 to TRBJ2-7; 7 positions agree with TRBD1. The J segment lost 4 bases and the V segment lost 3 bases, leaving 3 bases of the junction unmatched. The CDR3 has 13 amino acids. The germline V gene has CDR1 MNHEY and CDR2 SMNVEV (reference sequence). This chain's CDR3 is CASSLDRSYEQYF. Here the CDR3 DNA reads TGTGCCAGCAGTTTGGACAGGTCTTACGAGCAGTACTTC.

The chain has TRBV2 and TRBJ2-7, with 7 bases aligning to TRBD2. The CDR3 contains 16 residues. Trimming removed 1 base from V and 4 bases from J; junction bases left unmatched: 10. CDR1 and CDR2 from the germline V gene are SNHLY and FYNNEI. CDR3 sequence (DNA): TGTGCCAGCAGTGAAGGACTAGCCACCAACGGTTACGAGCAGTACTTC. This gives the protein CASSEGLATNGYEQYF. The whole variable domain, filled in from reference TRBV2 and TRBJ2-7, reads EPEVTQTPSHQVTQMGQEVILRCVPISNHLYFYWYRQILGQKVEFLVSFYNNEISEKSEIFDDQFSVERPDGSNFTLKIRSTKLEDSAMYFCASSEGLATNGYEQYFGPGTRLTVT.

The chain joins TRBV5-5 to TRBJ2-2, with a tentative D call TRBD2 (5 bases). The germline V gene encodes CDR1 SGHKS and CDR2 YYEKEE (reference sequence). V was pared by 5 bases and J by 4 bases, with 6 bases between. This CDR3 has 12 residues. CDR3 loop: CASRLGTGELFF. The CDR3 nucleotides are TGTGCCAGCAGACTAGGCACCGGGGAGCTGTTTTTT.

This clone was found once. This sample includes further DNA sequences coding for the same CDR3. The gene calls are TRBV5-1 and TRBJ2-7; 7 bases match TRBD1. Unmatched junction bases numbered 6, after V lost 5 bases and J lost 4 bases. CDR3 length: 13 residues. CDR1 and CDR2 from the germline V gene are SGHRS and YFSETQ. The CDR3 sequence is CASSSGQTYEQYF. The DNA of the CDR3 is TGCGCCAGCAGTTCGGGACAGACATACGAGCAGTACTTC.

The chain employs TRBV28 and TRBJ1-5; D is undetermined. In germline, CDR1 is MDHEN, CDR2 SYDVKM. The CDR3 has 13 residues. Between the trimmed V and J ends, which lost 7 bases and 3 bases, there was a span of 10 bases. The CDR3 DNA is TGTGCCAGCAACACACCCAACAATCAGCCCCAGCATTTT. Residues: CASNTPNNQPQHF.

This rearrangement joins TRBV28 to TRBJ2-1; TRBD2 aligns across 9 bases. Germline V CDR1 and CDR2: MDHEN, SYDVKM. The V and J ends lost 7 bases and 8 bases, in that order; junction bases with no gene match: 15. The CDR3 extends over 16 amino acids. The DNA for the CDR3 is TGTGCCAGCATCCCAGGTGGGGCTAGCGGGACCGATGAGCAGTTCTTC. Translating it yields CASIPGGASGTDEQFF.

This clone was detected a few times. The chain carries TRBV4-1 and TRBJ2-7, with 9 bases matching TRBD2. CDR1 MGHRA and CDR2 YSYEKL come from the germline V gene. The CDR3 contains 15 residues. With 3 bases clipped from V and 2 bases from J, the junction kept 5 bases outside the gene matches. The CDR3 DNA sequence: TGCGCCAGCAGCCATCCGGGACTAGCCCCCTACGAGCAGTACTTC. Encoded protein: CASSHPGLAPYEQYF.

The J gene is TRBJ2-1, the V gene TRBV19; 7 bases line up with TRBD1. Losses at the gene ends were 0 bases for V and 4 bases for J; bases not matched to a gene: 6. The CDR3 is 16 amino acids. The germline CDR1 and CDR2 sequences are LNHDA and SQIVND (reference sequence). The CDR3 DNA is TGTGCCAGTAGTATAGAGACAGGGTCCACATACAATGAGCAGTTCTTC. This encodes CASSIETGSTYNEQFF.

This clone was seen a single time. J is TRBJ1-5 and V is TRBV6-5, with D possibly TRBD1 on 5 matching bases. The CDR3 covers 14 residues. Germline loops: CDR1 MNHEY, CDR2 SVGAGI. Trimming left V 5 bases short and J 7 bases short, with 15 bases between. The DNA of the CDR3 is TGTGCCAGCAGTACTCAGGGTGGCGAGCAGCCCCAGCATTTT. Encoded protein: CASSTQGGEQPQHF.

The genes are TRBV12-3 or TRBV12-4 and TRBJ2-3; D may be TRBD1 (5 bases). Trimming shortened V by 6 bases and J by 4 bases, and 8 bases separated the two germline ends. The CDR3 covers 12 residues. CDR3 residues: CASRRQSDTQYF. As DNA, the CDR3 is TGTGCCAGCAGACGACAGTCAGATACGCAGTATTTT.

The V gene is TRBV19, the J gene TRBJ1-5; 11 bases match TRBD1. The V gene's germline CDR1 is LNHDA and CDR2 SQIVND (reference sequence). Unmatched junction bases numbered 8, after V lost 6 bases and J lost 7 bases. CDR3 length: 15 amino acids. The CDR3 DNA sequence: TGTGCCAGTAGCCCTCCGGGACAGGGGGGACAGCCCCAGCATTTT. Translated: CASSPPGQGGQPQHF.

This rearrangement joins TRBV20-1 to TRBJ2-3; D call uncertain. The germline gives CDR1 DFQATT, CDR2 SNEGSKA (reference sequence). This CDR3 is built from 11 residues. Trimming took 1 base from V and 5 from J, leaving 4 bases between them. CDR3 coding DNA: TGCAGTGCTAGAGCAAAAGATACGCAGTATTTT. Translating gives CSARAKDTQYF.

The V and J genes are TRBV4-1 and TRBJ2-7; 16 bases are a match to TRBD2. Trimming removed 0 bases from V and 1 base from J; junction bases left unmatched: 3. The germline V gene has CDR1 MGHRA and CDR2 YSYEKL. This CDR3 region has 18 residues. Here the CDR3 DNA reads TGCGCCAGCAGCCAAGAAGGGGGACTAGCGGGAGGGTCCTACGAGCAGTACTTC. Translated, it gives CASSQEGGLAGGSYEQYF.

This rearrangement joins TRBV6-1 to TRBJ2-7, with D perhaps TRBD2 (6 bases). The CDR3 consists of 13 residues. V was clipped by 2 bases and J by 7 bases, with 12 bases between them. Germline CDR1 is MNHNS and CDR2 is SASEGT. CDR3 bases: TGTGCCAGCAGTGAACGCTTGGGGGGTGAGCAGTACTTC. Translation gives CASSERLGGEQYF.

The chain uses TRBV5-8 and TRBJ2-7, with a possible D match to TRBD1 (6 bases). With 4 bases removed from V and 1 base from J, the gap between germline ends came to 12 bases. Germline V lookup: CDR1 SGHTS, CDR2 YDEGEE. This CDR3 has 14 amino acids. CDR3 DNA sequence: TGTGCCAGCAGCGCCTGGACAGAGTCCTACGAGCAGTACTTC. Protein: CASSAWTESYEQYF.

The V call is TRBV4-1, the J call TRBJ2-6; 9 positions match TRBD1. This CDR3 contains 18 residues. Germline lookup yields CDR1 MGHRA and CDR2 YSYEKL. With 4 bases clipped from V and 0 bases from J, the junction kept 7 bases outside the gene matches. CDR3 region: CASSPGQGSSSGANVLTF. The CDR3 region has the DNA TGCGCCAGCAGCCCCGGACAGGGGTCCTCCTCTGGGGCCAACGTCCTGACTTTC.

J is TRBJ2-6 and V is TRBV29-1; 9 positions agree with TRBD1. From germline, CDR1 is SQVTM and CDR2 ANQGSEA. The length of the CDR3 is 16 residues. V lost 6 bases to trimming and J lost 0 bases; unmatched junction nucleotides: 6. This CDR3 is CSVSGTGSSGANVLTF. As DNA, the CDR3 is TGCAGCGTCTCCGGGACAGGGTCCTCTGGGGCCAACGTCCTGACTTTC.

The chain has TRBV7-2 and TRBJ1-1; 7 nucleotides line up with TRBD1. The V segment lost 5 bases and the J segment 4 bases; nucleotides outside the gene matches: 7. Germline V gene lookup returns CDR1 SGHTA and CDR2 FQGNSA. This CDR3 is built from 14 residues. As DNA, the CDR3 is TGTGCCAGCAGCCCCCAAGGGGACAGCACTGAAGCTTTCTTT. Translated, it gives CASSPQGDSTEAFF.

The CDR3 here is CASSATGYGYTF. CDR3 in DNA: TGTGCCAGCAGTGCTACGGGTTATGGCTACACCTTC. The rearrangement links TRBV2 to TRBJ1-2; D is uncertain. V was cut by 4 bases and J by 5 bases, with 8 bases left in between. The CDR3 is 12 amino acids. Germline V gene data show CDR1 as SNHLY and CDR2 as FYNNEI.

The chain is built from TRBV7-2 and TRBJ2-2, with D possibly TRBD1 on 6 matching bases. The germline V gene encodes CDR1 SGHTA and CDR2 FQGNSA. The CDR3 spans 18 residues. V lost 3 bases and J lost 3, with 20 bases in between. CDR3 region: CASSFRKQGRRDTGELFF. CDR3 bases: TGTGCCAGCAGCTTCCGTAAACAGGGCAGGCGGGACACCGGGGAGCTGTTTTTT.